The 10 T cell receptor beta chains below were found in one sample sequenced in a study of T-cell memory formation after mild COVID-19. TCRdb reprocessed the 5' RACE reads with MiXCR, giving one entry per CDR3 protein. Of around 220,000 distinct CDR3 sequences listed, 16% are singletons. The sequenced sample was PBMCs or a T cell subset sorted from them (not recorded which). All receptors derive from a man aged 18 to 30 who had mild COVID-19 (a few samples of this study predate the infection). Cell type and time point are not known.

This clonotype was counted only a few times. V gene TRBV7-2 combines with J gene TRBJ2-4; the D gene is possibly TRBD2 (5 bases). CDR1 SGHTA and CDR2 FQGNSA come from the germline V gene. V was trimmed by 0 bases and J by 16 bases, leaving 19 bases between them. This CDR3 contains 14 residues. The CDR3, as DNA: TGTGCCAGCAGCTTAGCCCGGGAAGGAAACCCAGGATACTTC. Its protein product is CASSLAREGNPGYF. The full variable domain, completed using reference TRBV7-2 and TRBJ2-4, is GAGVSQSPSNKVTEKGKDVELRCDPISGHTALYWYRQSLGQGLEFLIYFQGNSAPDKSGLPSDRFSAERTGGSVSTLTIQRTQQEDSAVYLCASSLAREGNPGYFGAGTRLSVL.

The chain employs TRBV5-1 and TRBJ1-2; TRBD1 agrees at 10 bases. Germline V gives CDR1 SGHRS, CDR2 YFSETQ. Trimming removed 4 bases from V and 7 bases from J; junction bases left unmatched: 7. The CDR3 spans 14 residues. CDR3 protein: CASSLGQGSSGYTF. Written as DNA, the CDR3 is TGCGCCAGCAGCCTGGGACAGGGGTCAAGTGGCTACACCTTC.

This clonotype has a handful of counts. V is TRBV7-3 and J is TRBJ2-2; 9 bases line up with TRBD1. Unmatched junction bases numbered 4, after V lost 5 bases and J lost 6 bases. The CDR3 extends over 14 amino acids. The germline gives CDR1 SGHTA, CDR2 FQGTGA. In DNA, the CDR3 is TGTGCCAGCAGCACGCGGGACAGGGCCGGGGAGCTGTTTTTT. Residues: CASSTRDRAGELFF.

J is TRBJ2-2 and V is TRBV15; D remains unclear. The CDR3 has 16 residues. Germline V gene data show CDR1 as LNHNV and CDR2 as YYDKDF (reference sequence). The V and J ends lost 5 bases and 6 bases respectively, with 19 bases between them. For the CDR3, the DNA is TGTGCCACCAGCGCCCCGGAACCAAAGACGGCCGGGGAGCTGTTTTTT. This encodes CATSAPEPKTAGELFF.

The CDR3 region is CASTSSKGGYEQYV. In DNA form, the CDR3 reads TGTGCCAGCACCTCCTCGAAGGGGGGCTACGAGCAGTACGTC. The gene calls are TRBV7-2 and TRBJ2-7; D tentatively fits TRBD1 or TRBD2 (6 bases each). The germline V gene encodes CDR1 SGHTA and CDR2 FQGNSA. Trimming removed 7 bases from V and 3 bases from J, with 16 bases in between. This CDR3 region has 14 residues.

This clonotype was detected only a few times. V and J are TRBV29-1 and TRBJ1-6, with a weak D call TRBD1 (6 bases). The CDR3 totals 13 residues. CDR1 is SQVTM and CDR2 is ANQGSEA in the germline V gene. Trimming removed 6 bases from V and 6 bases from J, with 12 bases in between. The CDR3 region is CSVLPGANSPLHF. The CDR3 nucleotides are TGCAGCGTCCTCCCAGGGGCTAATTCACCCCTCCACTTT.

The chain links TRBV6-4 to TRBJ2-1; possibly TRBD1 or TRBD2 for D (5 bases each). The germline gives CDR1 MRHNA, CDR2 SNTAGT. V shed 3 bases and J shed 4 bases, with 13 bases lying between them. The CDR3 loop spans 15 amino acids. In nucleotides, the CDR3 is TGTGCCAGCAGTGAAGAGGGGCCGGGGTACAATGAGCAGTTCTTC. Protein sequence: CASSEEGPGYNEQFF.

The rearrangement uses TRBV29-1 and TRBJ2-5, with D tentatively TRBD2 (5 bases). The V end lost 6 bases, the J end lost 8 bases, and 10 bases lay between the germline ends. The CDR3 covers 10 residues. The germline gives CDR1 SQVTM, CDR2 ANQGSEA. CDR3: CSVTITTQYF. The CDR3 DNA is TGCAGCGTGACTATCACAACCCAGTACTTC.

V is TRBV2 and J is TRBJ2-5, with D possibly TRBD2 on 6 matching bases. The J call may be in error: the DNA end matches TRBJ2-7 better. Germline lookup yields CDR1 SNHLY and CDR2 FYNNEI. This CDR3 has 15 residues. CDR3 residues: CASSERRERSYEQYF. CDR3 in DNA: TGTGCCAGCAGCGAGAGACGGGAGCGGTCCTACGAGCAGTACTTC.

In the case of this clonotype: This sequence may be a read error, since a much larger clone differs from it by one base. The V gene is TRBV7-3, the J gene TRBJ2-5; 14 nucleotides align to TRBD2. The CDR3 contains 15 residues. Germline V CDR1 and CDR2: SGHTA, FQGTGA. Here the CDR3 DNA reads TGTGCCGGCAGCTGGACTAGCGGGGGGAAAGAGACCCAGTACTTC. Amino acids: CAGSWTSGGKETQYF.